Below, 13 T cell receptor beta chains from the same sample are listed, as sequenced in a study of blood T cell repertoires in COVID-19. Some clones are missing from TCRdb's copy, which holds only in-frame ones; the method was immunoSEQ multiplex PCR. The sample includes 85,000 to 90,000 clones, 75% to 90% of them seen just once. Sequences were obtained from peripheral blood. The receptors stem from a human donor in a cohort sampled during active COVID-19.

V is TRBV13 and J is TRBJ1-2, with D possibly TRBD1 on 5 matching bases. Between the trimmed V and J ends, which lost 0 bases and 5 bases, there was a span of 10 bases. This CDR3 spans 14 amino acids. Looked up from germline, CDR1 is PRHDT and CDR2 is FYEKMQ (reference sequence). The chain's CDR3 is CASSLGQVRYGYTF. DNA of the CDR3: TGTGCCAGCAGCTTAGGACAGGTTCGGTATGGCTACACCTTC.

This CDR3 is CASSDLGQGYEQYF. The DNA for the CDR3 is TGTGCCAGCAGTGACCTGGGACAGGGCTACGAGCAGTACTTC. The gene calls are TRBV2 and TRBJ2-7; 9 positions match TRBD1. This CDR3 has 14 amino acids. The V segment lost 3 bases and the J segment 3 bases; nucleotides outside the gene matches: 3. In germline, CDR1 is SNHLY, CDR2 FYNNEI. Full variable domain (outside the CDR3, taken from reference TRBV2 and TRBJ2-7): EPEVTQTPSHQVTQMGQEVILRCVPISNHLYFYWYRQILGQKVEFLVSFYNNEISEKSEIFDDQFSVERPDGSNFTLKIRSTKLEDSAMYFCASSDLGQGYEQYFGPGTRLTVT.

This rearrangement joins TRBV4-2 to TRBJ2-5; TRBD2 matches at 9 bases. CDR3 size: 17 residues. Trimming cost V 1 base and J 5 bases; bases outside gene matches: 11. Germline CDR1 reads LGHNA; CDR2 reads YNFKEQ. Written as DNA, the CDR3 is TGTGCCAGCAGCCAAGGGGGTAGCGGGAGCATCAGGGAGACCCAGTACTTC. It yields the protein CASSQGGSGSIRETQYF.

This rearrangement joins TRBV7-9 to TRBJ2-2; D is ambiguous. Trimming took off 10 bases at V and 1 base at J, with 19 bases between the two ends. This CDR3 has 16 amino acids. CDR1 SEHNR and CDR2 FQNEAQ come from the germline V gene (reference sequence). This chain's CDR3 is CATPRSASRNTGELFF. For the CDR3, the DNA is TGTGCCACCCCCAGGTCGGCAAGTCGGAACACCGGGGAGCTGTTTTTT. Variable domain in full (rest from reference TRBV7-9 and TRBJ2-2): DTGVSQNPRHKITKRGQNVTFRCDPISEHNRLYWYRQTLGQGPEFLTYFQNEAQLEKSRLLSDRFSAERPKGSFSTLEIQRTEQGDSAMYLCATPRSASRNTGELFFGEGSRLTVL.

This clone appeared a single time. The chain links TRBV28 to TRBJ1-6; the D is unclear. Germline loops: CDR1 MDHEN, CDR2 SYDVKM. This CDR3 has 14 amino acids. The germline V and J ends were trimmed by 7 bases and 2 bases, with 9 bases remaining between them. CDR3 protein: CASTRYTYNSPLHF. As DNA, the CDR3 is TGTGCCAGCACCCGATACACCTATAATTCACCCCTCCACTTT. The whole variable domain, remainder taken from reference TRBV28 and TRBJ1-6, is DVKVTQSSRYLVKRTGEKVFLECVQDMDHENMFWYRQDPGLGLRLIYFSYDVKMKEKGDIPEGYSVSREKKERFSLILESASTNQTSMYLCASTRYTYNSPLHFGNGTRLTVT.

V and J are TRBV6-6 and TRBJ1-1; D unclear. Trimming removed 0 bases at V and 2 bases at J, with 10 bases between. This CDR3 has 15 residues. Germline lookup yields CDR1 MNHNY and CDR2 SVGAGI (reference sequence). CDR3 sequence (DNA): TGTGCCAGCAGTTACTCGACAACACGAAACACTGAAGCTTTCTTT. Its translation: CASSYSTTRNTEAFF.

The CDR3: CASSLEEGLAFREQFF. CDR3 nucleotides: TGTGCCAGCAGCTTAGAAGAGGGACTAGCATTCCGTGAGCAGTTCTTC. The genes are TRBV7-9 and TRBJ2-1, with 9 bases that match TRBD2. V shed 1 base, J shed 9 bases, and the junction held 10 bases outside the gene matches. CDR1 and CDR2 from the germline V gene are SEHNR and FQNEAQ (reference sequence). The CDR3 consists of 16 residues.

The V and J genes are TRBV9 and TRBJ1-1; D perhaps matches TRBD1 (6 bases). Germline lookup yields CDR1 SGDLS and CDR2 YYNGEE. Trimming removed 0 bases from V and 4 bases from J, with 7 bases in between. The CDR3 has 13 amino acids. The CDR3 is CASSVAGATEAFF. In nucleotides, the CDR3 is TGTGCCAGCAGCGTAGCAGGGGCCACTGAAGCTTTCTTT.

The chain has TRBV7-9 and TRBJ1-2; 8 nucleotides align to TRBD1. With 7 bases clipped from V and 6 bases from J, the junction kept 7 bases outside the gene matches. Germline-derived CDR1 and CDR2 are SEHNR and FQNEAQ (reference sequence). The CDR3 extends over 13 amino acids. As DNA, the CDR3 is TGTGCCAGCATCATTCAGGGGGCTCATGGCTACACCTTC. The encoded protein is CASIIQGAHGYTF.

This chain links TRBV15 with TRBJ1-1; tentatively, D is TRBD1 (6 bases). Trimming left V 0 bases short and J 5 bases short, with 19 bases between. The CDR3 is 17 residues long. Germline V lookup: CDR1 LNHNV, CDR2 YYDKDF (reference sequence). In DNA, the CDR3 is TGTGCCACCAGCAGAGATCTCCTTCGACACAGGGTAACTGAAGCTTTCTTT. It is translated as CATSRDLLRHRVTEAFF.

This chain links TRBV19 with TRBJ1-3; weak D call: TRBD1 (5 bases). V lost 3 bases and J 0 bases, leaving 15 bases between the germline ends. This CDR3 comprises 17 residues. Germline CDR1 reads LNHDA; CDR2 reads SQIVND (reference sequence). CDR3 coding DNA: TGTGCCAGTAGTATCTCCAGGGAACCCGCCTCTGGAAACACCATATATTTT. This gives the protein CASSISREPASGNTIYF.

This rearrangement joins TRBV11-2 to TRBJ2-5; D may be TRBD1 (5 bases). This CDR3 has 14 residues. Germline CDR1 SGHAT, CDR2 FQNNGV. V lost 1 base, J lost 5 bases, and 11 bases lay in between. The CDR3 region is CASSLGAGRETQYF. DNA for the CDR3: TGTGCCAGCAGCTTAGGAGCAGGGCGGGAGACCCAGTACTTC.

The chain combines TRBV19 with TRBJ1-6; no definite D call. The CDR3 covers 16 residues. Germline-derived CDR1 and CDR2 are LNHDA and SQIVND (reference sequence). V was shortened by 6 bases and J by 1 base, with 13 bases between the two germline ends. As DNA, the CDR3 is TGTGCCAGTAGCCTGAAGGGAGGATCCTATAATTCACCCCTCCACTTT. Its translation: CASSLKGGSYNSPLHF.